The present T cell receptor beta chain was sequenced within a study of blood T cells in healthy people across ages. The wider study: Template-switching capture recovered about one barcoded beta molecule per two T cells.

Primers used in a second PCR of about 6 to 11 cycles were a sample-barcoded 5' primer and a J-beta primer mix. TCRdb reprocessed the 5' RACE reads via MiXCR and lists one record per CDR3 protein. The sample lists about 780,000 distinct CDR3 sequences, 62% occurring once. Sequences were obtained from blood. This clonotype was sampled from a man younger than 45 in good health.

The CDR3 bases are TGTGCCAGCAGTCCAGTAGGGACTCATTATGGCTACACCTTC. Amino acid sequence: CASSPVGTHYGYTF. The J gene is TRBJ1-2, the V gene TRBV12-3 or TRBV12-4; a possible D gene is TRBD1 (5 bases). Trimming took off 5 bases at V and 5 bases at J, with 15 bases between the two ends. The CDR3 totals 14 residues.